Below are 18 T cell receptor beta chains sequenced from a single sample in a study of T-cell memory formation after mild COVID-19. TCRdb reanalysed the 5' RACE reads using MiXCR and keeps one entry per CDR3 protein. The sample has roughly 300,000 distinct CDR3 sequences; 15% to 20% are singletons. Input material: PBMCs or a T cell subset sorted from them (not recorded which). The receptors here all came from a man younger than 35 who had mild COVID-19 (a few samples of this study predate the infection). Cell type and time point are not known.

The chain couples TRBV19 to TRBJ2-2; D is uncertain. The CDR3 has 15 amino acids. Per the germline V gene, CDR1 is LNHDA and CDR2 is SQIVND (reference sequence). The ends were cut back, 4 bases at V and 1 base at J, with 10 bases in the middle. CDR3 protein: CASSRRDWNTGELFF. CDR3 sequence (DNA): TGTGCCAGTAGTAGAAGGGATTGGAACACCGGGGAGCTGTTTTTT.

The gene calls are TRBV30 and TRBJ1-3, with D maybe TRBD1 (6 bases). Trimming cost V 7 bases and J 2 bases, with 12 bases left between them. Per germline, CDR1 GTSNPN and CDR2 SVGIG (reference sequence). The CDR3 sequence is 13 residues long. Here the CDR3 DNA reads TGTGCCTTCAACCGGGACACTGGAAACACCATATATTTT. As protein: CAFNRDTGNTIYF.

This clonotype was counted only a few times. The gene calls are TRBV5-1 and TRBJ2-5; D is unresolved. The V end was cut by 3 bases, the J end by 4 bases, with 13 bases between. Germline-derived CDR1 and CDR2 are SGHRS and YFSETQ. The CDR3 runs to 14 residues. In DNA, the CDR3 is TGCGCCAGCAGCTCCAGACATCCGTCAGAGACCCAGTACTTC. Translating it yields CASSSRHPSETQYF.

This chain connects TRBV4-1 to TRBJ1-1; perhaps TRBD1 as D (5 bases). The V gene's germline CDR1 is MGHRA and CDR2 YSYEKL. This CDR3 has 13 amino acids. The germline V and J ends were trimmed by 6 bases and 7 bases, with 15 bases remaining between them. CDR3 DNA sequence: TGCGCCAGCAGTCGGGGGGGGTTGGGTGAAGCTTTCTTT. This encodes CASSRGGLGEAFF.

This clonotype was seen ten or more times. This sequence joins TRBV7-2 and TRBJ1-1; D not resolved. Per the germline V gene, CDR1 is SGHTA and CDR2 is FQGNSA. Between the trimmed V and J ends, which lost 2 bases and 4 bases, there was a span of 14 bases. This CDR3 comprises 15 residues. This chain's CDR3 is CASSLLTYWGTEAFF. For the CDR3, the DNA is TGTGCCAGCAGCTTACTAACTTACTGGGGCACTGAAGCTTTCTTT.

This clonotype was seen only a few times. The chain recombines TRBV15 with TRBJ2-7; D is uncertain. Germline CDR1 LNHNV, CDR2 YYDKDF (reference sequence). V lost 3 bases to trimming and J lost 3 bases, with 6 bases between them. The CDR3 runs 12 residues. The CDR3 sequence: CATSSMGYEQYF. CDR3 in DNA: TGTGCCACCAGCAGTATGGGCTACGAGCAGTACTTC.

This clonotype occurred a few times. The genes are TRBV11-2 and TRBJ2-5, with 7 bases that match TRBD2. J gave up 4 bases and V 5 bases, and 31 bases lay outside the gene matches. The CDR3 loop spans 22 amino acids. CDR1 and CDR2 from the germline V gene are SGHAT and FQNNGV. In DNA, the CDR3 is TGTGCCAGCAGCCCCCGGGAGTTTAACCGCGTTCGGGGTAGATGGGGGGGAGAGACCCAGTACTTC. Translated, it gives CASSPREFNRVRGRWGGETQYF.

The chain has TRBV24-1 and TRBJ2-5, with 7 positions matching TRBD1. CDR3 length: 14 amino acids. CDR1 and CDR2 (germline): KGHDR, SFDVKD. V shed 3 bases, J shed 3 bases, and the junction held 3 bases outside the gene matches. CDR3 nucleotide sequence: TGTGCCACCAGTGATCCCGGGACAGAAGAGACCCAGTACTTC. This translates into CATSDPGTEETQYF.

The gene calls are TRBV7-2 and TRBJ1-2, with 7 bases lining up with TRBD1. There are 14 residues in the CDR3. The V and J ends lost 3 bases and 4 bases, in that order; junction bases with no gene match: 5. Germline V CDR1 and CDR2: SGHTA, FQGNSA. CDR3 in DNA: TGTGCCAGCAGCTTTACCGGACAGGTCTATGGCTACACCTTC. Encoded protein: CASSFTGQVYGYTF.

The chain recombines TRBV28 with TRBJ2-2; D not resolved. Germline V gene sequence: CDR1 MDHEN, CDR2 SYDVKM. V dropped 7 bases and J dropped 5 bases, with 17 bases sitting between them. CDR3 length: 15 residues. The CDR3 sequence is CASTSRPPFTGELFF. CDR3 DNA: TGTGCCAGCACCTCCCGCCCCCCGTTTACCGGGGAGCTGTTTTTT.

In its sample, this clonotype was seen a few times. As DNA, the CDR3 is TGTGCCAGCAGCTACAGGGACCCGAAACACTACGAGCAGTACGTC. Amino acid sequence: CASSYRDPKHYEQYV. The chain combines TRBV11-3 with TRBJ2-7; tentatively, D is TRBD1 (6 bases). Germline assignment: CDR1 SGHNT and CDR2 YENEEA. V lost 4 bases and J lost 3, with 16 bases in between. This CDR3 is 15 amino acids long.

This clonotype was counted only a few times. The V call is TRBV5-1, the J call TRBJ1-6; 7 nucleotides line up with TRBD1. The V and J ends lost 6 bases and 6 bases, in that order; junction bases with no gene match: 3. Looked up from germline, CDR1 is SGHRS and CDR2 is YFSETQ. This CDR3 comprises 13 residues. CDR3 nucleotide sequence: TGCGCCAGCAACCGGGACAGTAATTCACCCCTCCACTTT. Encoded protein: CASNRDSNSPLHF.

This chain joins TRBV11-2 and TRBJ2-2; D is uncertain. CDR1 is SGHAT, CDR2 FQNNGV, per germline. With 7 bases removed from V and 4 bases from J, the gap between germline ends came to 16 bases. The CDR3 is 15 residues long. Here the CDR3 DNA reads TGTGCCAGCACCTCCCTGGCAGCCCGCACCGGGGAGCTGTTTTTT. Its protein product is CASTSLAARTGELFF.

The gene calls are TRBV4-1 and TRBJ2-1; possible D gene TRBD1, 5 bases. Germline V gives CDR1 MGHRA, CDR2 YSYEKL. CDR3 length equals 12 residues. Trimming pared 3 bases from V and 7 bases from J, leaving 7 bases between. The DNA for the CDR3 is TGCGCCAGCAGCCAGGGGCGGAATGAGCAGTTCTTC. It is translated as CASSQGRNEQFF.

There are many counts of this clonotype. The V and J genes are TRBV6-6 and TRBJ1-2, with TRBD1 as a possible D gene (5 bases). Per the germline V gene, CDR1 is MNHNY and CDR2 is SVGAGI (reference sequence). This CDR3 region has 13 residues. The ends were cut back, 6 bases at V and 2 bases at J, with 10 bases in the middle. The CDR3 sequence: CASRGGENYGYTF. CDR3 nucleotide sequence: TGTGCCAGCAGGGGAGGGGAAAACTATGGCTACACCTTC.

This clonotype has at least ten counts. CDR3 DNA sequence: TGTGCCAGCAGTTTAGGGCCTAACTATGGCTACACCTTC. Its protein product is CASSLGPNYGYTF. This chain connects TRBV12-3 or TRBV12-4 to TRBJ1-2, with unresolved D. With 1 base removed from V and 0 bases from J, the gap between germline ends came to 3 bases. The CDR3 contains 13 residues.

This clonotype was seen just once. V usage is TRBV3-1 and J usage is TRBJ1-2; perhaps TRBD1 as D (6 bases). Germline V gives CDR1 LGHDT, CDR2 YNNKEL (reference sequence). The CDR3 extends over 15 amino acids. Trimming pared 2 bases from V and 4 bases from J, leaving 14 bases between. The CDR3 region is CASSQSGGAFYGYTF. CDR3 bases: TGTGCCAGCAGCCAATCCGGGGGGGCATTCTATGGCTACACCTTC.

This clonotype showed up just a few times. This chain uses TRBV20-1 with TRBJ1-5, with D maybe TRBD1 (5 bases). This CDR3 is built from 15 residues. The germline gives CDR1 DFQATT, CDR2 SNEGSKA (reference sequence). V shed 6 bases and J shed 0 bases, with 15 bases lying between them. CDR3 residues: CSARGTTYSNQPQHF. CDR3 coding DNA: TGCAGTGCACGAGGGACCACTTATAGCAATCAGCCCCAGCATTTT.